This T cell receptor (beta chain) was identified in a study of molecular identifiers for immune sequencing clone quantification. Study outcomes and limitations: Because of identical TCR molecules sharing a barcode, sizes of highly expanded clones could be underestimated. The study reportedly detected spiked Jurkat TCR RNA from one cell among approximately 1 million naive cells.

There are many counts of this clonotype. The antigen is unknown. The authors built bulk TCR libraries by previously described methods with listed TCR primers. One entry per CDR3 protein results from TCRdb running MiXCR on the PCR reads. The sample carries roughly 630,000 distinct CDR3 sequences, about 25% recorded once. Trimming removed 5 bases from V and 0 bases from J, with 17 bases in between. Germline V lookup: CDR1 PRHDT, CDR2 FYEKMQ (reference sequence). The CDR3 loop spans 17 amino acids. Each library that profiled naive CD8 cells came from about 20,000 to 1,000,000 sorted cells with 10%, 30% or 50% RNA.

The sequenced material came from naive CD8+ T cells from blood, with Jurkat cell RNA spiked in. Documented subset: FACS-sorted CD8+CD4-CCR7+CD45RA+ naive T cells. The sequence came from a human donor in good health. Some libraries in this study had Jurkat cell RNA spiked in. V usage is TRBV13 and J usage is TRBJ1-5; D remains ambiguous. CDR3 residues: CASSPKPRPDSNQPQHF. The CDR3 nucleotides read TGTGCCAGCAGCCCCAAACCGAGACCAGATAGCAATCAGCCCCAGCATTTT.